This T cell receptor beta chain is drawn from a study of blood T cell repertoires in COVID-19. Looking at the study overall: Some COVID-19 samples were acute and others convalescent; all came from the United States, Italy and Spain.

The CDR3 contains 14 residues. Germline-derived CDR1 and CDR2 are SGHRS and YFSETQ. V lost 7 bases, J lost 5 bases, and 16 bases lay in between. Method: immunoSEQ multiplex PCR; TCRdb's copy keeps in-frame clones and lacks some. The sample has 200,000 to 300,000 clones, roughly 88% seen once. The TCR sequence derives from a man older than 75 with acute or convalescent COVID-19. Sequencing input: peripheral blood. The V gene is TRBV5-1, the J gene TRBJ2-1, with a possible D match to TRBD2 (8 bases). The CDR3 DNA reads as TGCGCCAGCGCGGGGGGACAGCCAAACAATGAGCAGTTCTTC. The encoded protein is CASAGGQPNNEQFF. The entire variable domain, with the rest obtained from reference TRBV5-1 and TRBJ2-1, is as follows: KAGVTQTPRYLIKTRGQQVTLSCSPISGHRSVSWYQQTPGQGLQFLFEYFSETQRNKGNFPGRFSGRQFSNSRSEMNVSTLELGDSALYLCASAGGQPNNEQFFGPGTRLTVL.